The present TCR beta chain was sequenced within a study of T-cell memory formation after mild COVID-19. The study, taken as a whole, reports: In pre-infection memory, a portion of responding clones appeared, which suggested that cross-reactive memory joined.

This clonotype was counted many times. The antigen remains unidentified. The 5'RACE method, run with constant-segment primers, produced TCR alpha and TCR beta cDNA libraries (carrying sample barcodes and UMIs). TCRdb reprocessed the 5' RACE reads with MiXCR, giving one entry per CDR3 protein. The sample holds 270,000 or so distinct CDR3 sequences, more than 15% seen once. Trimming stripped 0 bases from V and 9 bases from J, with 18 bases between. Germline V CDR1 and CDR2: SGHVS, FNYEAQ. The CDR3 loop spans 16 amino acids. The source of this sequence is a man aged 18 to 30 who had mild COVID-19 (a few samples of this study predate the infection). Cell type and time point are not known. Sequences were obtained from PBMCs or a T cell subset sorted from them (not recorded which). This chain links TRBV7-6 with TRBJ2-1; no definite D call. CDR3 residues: CASSLAPSATGLEQFF. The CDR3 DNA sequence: TGTGCCAGCAGCTTAGCGCCTTCGGCAACGGGCCTTGAGCAGTTCTTC.